The rows below give T cell receptor beta chains drawn from one sample of a study of blood T cell repertoires in COVID-19. Method: immunoSEQ multiplex PCR; TCRdb's copy keeps in-frame clones and lacks some. This table holds roughly 110,000 clones, about 82% found once. Material for sequencing was peripheral blood. The receptors originated from a man at least 80 years old with COVID-19, enrolled during active disease. CDR3s include the opening cysteine and the closing phenylalanine or tryptophan. Fields, in order: clone size, J gene, D gene, V gene, CDR3 protein, CDR3 DNA. The D gene is left open where the match is weak. Clone size is given for some rows only: seen once, a few or many times, or a class if the clone is expanded.

.	TRBJ2-1	.	TRBV28	CASSPTGLGRSYNEQFF	TGTGCCAGCAGTCCCACGGGGTTGGGAAGGTCCTACAATGAGCAGTTCTTC
.	TRBJ2-2	.	TRBV5-1	CASKEGGGPRTGELFF	TGCGCCAGCAAGGAAGGGGGAGGGCCGAGAACCGGGGAGCTGTTTTTT
.	TRBJ2-1	TRBD2	TRBV19	CASSIPRWGGYNEQFF	TGTGCCAGTAGTATACCCCGCTGGGGGGGCTACAATGAGCAGTTCTTC
few	TRBJ1-2	.	TRBV19	CASSIDPPAGQGGYTF	TGTGCCAGTAGTATAGATCCTCCGGCAGGGCAAGGTGGCTACACCTTC
.	TRBJ2-7	TRBD2	TRBV28	CASSRGGTYEQYF	TGTGCCAGCAGTCGCGGGGGTACCTACGAGCAGTACTTC
.	TRBJ2-5	TRBD1	TRBV29-1	CSARQGRETQYF	TGCAGCGCCCGACAGGGCCGAGAGACCCAGTACTTC
few	TRBJ2-1	.	TRBV25-1	CASSELRAGKQFF	TGTGCCAGCAGTGAATTACGGGCGGGTAAGCAGTTCTTC
.	TRBJ1-1	.	TRBV9	CASSARGTHTEAFF	TGTGCCAGCAGCGCCAGGGGAACACACACTGAAGCTTTCTTT
.	TRBJ2-7	TRBD2	TRBV5-1	CASSPTSGFVYEQYF	TGCGCCAGCAGCCCGACTAGCGGATTCGTGTACGAGCAGTACTTC
.	TRBJ2-7	.	TRBV15	CATSRGGGNYEQYF	TGTGCCACCAGCAGAGGCGGCGGGAACTACGAGCAGTACTTC
.	TRBJ2-7	.	TRBV28	CASSFSGNSYEQYF	TGTGCCAGCAGTTTTAGCGGAAACTCCTACGAGCAGTACTTC
.	TRBJ2-5	TRBD2	TRBV10-1	CASSESPSSGIRETQYF	TGCGCCAGCAGTGAGTCCCCCAGTAGCGGGATAAGAGAGACCCAGTACTTC
few	TRBJ1-2	TRBD1	TRBV28	CASRTDRGPYGYTF	TGTGCCAGCAGGACGGACAGGGGGCCCTATGGCTACACCTTC
.	TRBJ1-5	.	TRBV4-1	CASSGTGGNSNQPQHF	TGCGCCAGCAGCGGGACGGGGGGAAATAGCAATCAGCCCCAGCATTTT
.	TRBJ2-1	TRBD1	TRBV15	CATSGNRDRWNHEQFF	TGTGCCACCAGCGGCAACCGGGACAGGTGGAACCATGAGCAGTTCTTC
.	TRBJ2-3	TRBD2	TRBV10-2	CASRVGLAGGQDTQYF	TGCGCCAGCAGGGTGGGACTAGCGGGAGGGCAAGATACGCAGTATTTT
few	TRBJ2-3	.	TRBV29-1	CSAPDGNTDTQYF	TGCAGCGCCCCGGACGGGAACACAGATACGCAGTATTTT
few	TRBJ1-2	.	TRBV7-2	CASSLDGGNYGYTF	TGTGCCAGCAGCTTAGACGGGGGAAACTATGGCTACACCTTC
.	TRBJ1-5	TRBD1	TRBV12-3/TRBV12-4	CVSSLHRGTQHF	TGTGTCAGCAGTCTACACAGGGGGACCCAGCATTTT
.	TRBJ1-2	TRBD1	TRBV3-1/TRBV3-2	CASSQGNRGHYGYTF	TGTGCCAGCAGCCAAGGGAATAGGGGGCACTATGGCTACACCTTC
.	TRBJ2-1	.	TRBV5-4	CASSDETDYLYNEQFF	TGTGCCAGCAGCGACGAGACGGACTACCTGTACAATGAGCAGTTCTTC
.	TRBJ2-7	TRBD2	TRBV28	CASRRGLAGDYEQYF	TGTGCCAGCAGAAGGGGACTAGCGGGAGACTACGAGCAGTACTTC
.	TRBJ2-5	TRBD1	TRBV29-1	CSVERQGETQYF	TGCAGCGTTGAACGACAGGGGGAGACCCAGTACTTC
few	TRBJ1-1	.	TRBV19	CASSIRRGGEAFF	TGTGCCAGTAGTATACGACGGGGAGGTGAAGCTTTCTTT
once	TRBJ1-1	.	TRBV7-9	CASSSPQGGSFTEAFF	TGTGCCAGCAGCTCCCCACAGGGTGGATCGTTCACTGAAGCTTTCTTT
.	TRBJ2-7	.	TRBV2	CASDSPAYEQYF	TGTGCCAGTGATAGCCCCGCCTACGAGCAGTACTTC
once	TRBJ2-5	.	TRBV7-3	CASSLTYQETQYF	TGTGCCAGCAGTCTAACGTACCAAGAGACCCAGTACTTC
.	TRBJ2-2	TRBD2	TRBV5-5	CASTLRREGGELFF	TGTGCCAGCACCCTGAGGCGGGAGGGCGGGGAGCTGTTTTTT
.	TRBJ2-7	TRBD2	TRBV6-5	CASGTSGSAYEQYF	TGTGCCAGCGGGACTAGCGGGAGTGCCTACGAGCAGTACTTC
.	TRBJ1-1	.	TRBV29-1	CSVHPGQGKNTEAFF	TGCAGCGTTCACCCGGGACAAGGAAAGAACACTGAAGCTTTCTTT
.	TRBJ2-2	TRBD2	TRBV4-3	CASSPSGLAENTGELFF	TGCGCCAGCAGCCCCTCGGGACTAGCGGAGAACACCGGGGAGCTGTTTTTT
.	TRBJ2-7	.	TRBV4-1	CASSQPNRATYEQYF	TGCGCCAGCAGCCAACCAAACAGGGCGACCTACGAGCAGTACTTC
few	TRBJ2-5	TRBD2	TRBV12-3/TRBV12-4	CASTQSGTETQYF	TGTGCCAGCACCCAGAGCGGGACAGAGACCCAGTACTTC
few	TRBJ2-2	.	TRBV28	CASLTGSANTGELFF	TGTGCCAGTTTGACCGGGAGCGCGAACACCGGGGAGCTGTTTTTT
few	TRBJ1-2	.	TRBV18	CASSPGGAGDGYTF	TGTGCCAGCTCACCAGGGGGCGCTGGGGATGGCTACACCTTC
once	TRBJ1-5	.	TRBV19	CASSMRDSSNQPQHF	TGTGCCAGTAGTATGCGGGACTCAAGCAATCAGCCCCAGCATTTT
.	TRBJ2-7	TRBD2	TRBV6-5	CASSVGGSKQYF	TGTGCCAGCAGCGTGGGCGGGAGCAAGCAGTACTTC
.	TRBJ2-5	.	TRBV6-5	CASSYEAGAQETQYF	TGTGCCAGCAGTTATGAGGCGGGTGCCCAAGAGACCCAGTACTTC
.	TRBJ1-4	TRBD1	TRBV7-9	CASSPGQGTNEKLFF	TGTGCCAGCAGCCCTGGACAGGGAACTAATGAAAAACTGTTTTTT
.	TRBJ2-2	.	TRBV6-5	CASSSGGANTGELFF	TGTGCCAGCAGTTCCGGGGGAGCGAACACCGGGGAGCTGTTTTTT
.	TRBJ2-5	TRBD2	TRBV5-1	CASSLGATSDQETQYF	TGCGCCAGCAGCTTGGGGGCGACTAGCGACCAAGAGACCCAGTACTTC
.	TRBJ1-4	.	TRBV6-6	CASSPSRVGNEKLFF	TGTGCCAGCAGTCCTTCCAGGGTGGGGAATGAAAAACTGTTTTTT
.	TRBJ1-4	.	TRBV24-1	CATSAAGPNEKLFF	TGTGCCACCAGTGCGGCAGGGCCTAATGAAAAACTGTTTTTT
.	TRBJ2-1	TRBD2	TRBV7-2	CASSLALGLAGGEQFF	TGTGCCAGCAGCTTAGCGCTCGGACTAGCGGGAGGTGAGCAGTTCTTC
.	TRBJ2-1	TRBD2	TRBV6-5	CASSYSPASGSNEQFF	TGTGCCAGCAGTTACTCGCCGGCTAGCGGGAGTAATGAGCAGTTCTTC
.	TRBJ1-2	.	TRBV19	CASSRDTNYGYTF	TGTGCCAGTAGTAGGGACACTAACTATGGCTACACCTTC
.	TRBJ1-2	TRBD1	TRBV12-3/TRBV12-4	CASSPTGGLGYTF	TGTGCCAGCAGCCCCACAGGGGGCTTAGGCTACACCTTC